This entry concerns a single T cell receptor beta chain. What it binds is not known. The CDR3 spans 13 residues. Germline CDR1 GTSNPN, CDR2 SVGIG (reference sequence). J was trimmed by 5 bases and V by 2 bases; bases with no gene match: 2. Both 60 Vbeta primers and 13 Jbeta primers went into the PCR. Assay: immunoSEQ multiplex PCR; the TCRdb copy retains only in-frame clones and omits some. Of around 200,000 clones in the sample, about four fifths were seen once. This specimen comes from a study of cytomegalovirus exposure and HLA in healthy donors. Whole-study findings and limits: Productive status was seen about 87% or about 30% of the time for most TCR beta V segments in an earlier analysis.

The origin of this receptor is a man aged 35 to 55 in good health and CMV-seropositive. Sequencing input: PBMCs. This sequence joins TRBV30 and TRBJ2-2, with 7 positions matching TRBD2. The CDR3 loop is CAWSPGGTGELFF. For the CDR3, the DNA is TGTGCCTGGAGTCCGGGGGGAACCGGGGAGCTGTTTTTT.